Presented here are 3 T cell receptor beta chains from one specimen sequenced in a study of blood T cell repertoires in COVID-19. Method: immunoSEQ multiplex PCR; TCRdb's copy keeps in-frame clones and lacks some. The sample yields 30,000 or so clones, more than 80% seen once. The specimen sequenced was peripheral blood. All receptors come from a woman between 35 and 50 years old with active or convalescent COVID-19.

This chain uses TRBV6-5 with TRBJ2-7, with a tentative D call TRBD1 (5 bases). The CDR3 length is 15 residues. The V and J ends lost 1 base and 0 bases respectively, with 10 bases between them. The germline V gene has CDR1 MNHEY and CDR2 SVGAGI. CDR3 sequence reads: CASSYYHRSSYEQYF. DNA of the CDR3: TGTGCCAGCAGTTACTACCACAGGAGCTCCTACGAGCAGTACTTC.

This rearrangement joins TRBV14 to TRBJ1-1; D possibly corresponds to TRBD1 (6 bases). With 0 bases removed from V and 1 base from J, the gap between germline ends came to 15 bases. From germline, CDR1 is SGHDN and CDR2 FVKESK. This CDR3 is built from 17 residues. CDR3 protein: CASSQEDSLRWNTEAFF. CDR3 sequence (DNA): TGTGCCAGCAGCCAAGAGGACAGTCTCAGGTGGAACACTGAAGCTTTCTTT.

The gene calls are TRBV4-2 and TRBJ1-2; 7 bases are shared with TRBD1. The CDR3 spans 13 residues. Germline values: CDR1 LGHNA, CDR2 YNFKEQ. Unmatched junction bases numbered 7, after V lost 5 bases and J lost 7 bases. CDR3 DNA sequence: TGTGCCAGCAGCTTTCAGGGGGAGGCTGGCTACACCTTC. It specifies CASSFQGEAGYTF.